A selection of T cell receptor beta chains follows, all from one sample in a study of blood T cell repertoires in COVID-19. Using immunoSEQ multiplex PCR, the repertoire was profiled, and TCRdb retains in-frame clones only, with some absent. The data show 150,000 to 180,000 clones, with about 88% seen just once and around 8.1% held by the top ten. Source material: peripheral blood. The receptors shown here come from a woman aged 60-75 years with COVID-19, enrolled during active disease. Each CDR3 is given with its conserved first and last residue. The order of the fields is D gene, V gene, clone size, J gene, CDR3 DNA, CDR3 protein. D genes are given only for firm matches. The listing skips clone size in some rows; elsewhere it reads once, few, many or a size class.

>NA|TRBV11-2|NA|TRBJ1-2
TGTGCCAGCAGCGGAGGTAGTTATGGCTACACCTTC
CASSGGSYGYTF
>TRBD1|TRBV3-1/TRBV3-2|NA|TRBJ2-7
TGTGCCAGCAGCCAAGCAGGGGGCCCAAGCTACGAGCAGTACTTC
CASSQAGGPSYEQYF
>NA|TRBV27|NA|TRBJ1-6
TGTGCCAGCAGTTTCAGGGCGGTTAGGACCCTCCACTTT
CASSFRAVRTLHF
>NA|TRBV7-3|NA|TRBJ1-2
TGTGCCAGCAGCCCCGGGGGGCCGGGGGGCTACACCTTC
CASSPGGPGGYTF
>TRBD2|TRBV14|NA|TRBJ2-6
TGTGCCAGCAGCCAAAGGGTTTTCAGCGGGGGGGCCGCTGGGGCCAACGTCCTGACTTTC
CASSQRVFSGGAAGANVLTF
>TRBD1|TRBV6-1|NA|TRBJ1-2
TGTGCCAGCAGTGAAGGGACAGGGATGATCTCTGGCTACACCTTC
CASSEGTGMISGYTF
>NA|TRBV4-1|once|TRBJ2-4
TGCGCCAGCAGCCAAGATCGCGGCAGACCGACGGGAAACATTCAGTACTTC
CASSQDRGRPTGNIQYF
>NA|TRBV6-4|NA|TRBJ2-1
TGTGCCAGCAGTTCTGAGGGGGACGGCTACAATGAGCAGTTCTTC
CASSSEGDGYNEQFF
>TRBD2|TRBV15|NA|TRBJ2-1
TGTGCCACCAGCAACTATGGACTAGGCTACAATGAGCAGTTCTTC
CATSNYGLGYNEQFF
>TRBD2|TRBV7-3|NA|TRBJ2-3
TGTGCCAGCAGCCCAAGGCGGGGGGGCAGCACAGATACGCAGTATTTT
CASSPRRGGSTDTQYF
>NA|TRBV19|once|TRBJ1-1
TGTGCCAGTAGTGTCGCCTCTCAGGCAGGGAACACTGAAGCTTTCTTT
CASSVASQAGNTEAFF
>NA|TRBV5-1|NA|TRBJ1-1
TGCGCCAGCAGCTTGTTGGCAGTGAACACTGAAGCTTTCTTT
CASSLLAVNTEAFF
>NA|TRBV7-9|few|TRBJ2-6
TGTGCCAGCAGCCTGCCGAGGATTGGGGCCAACGTCCTGACTTTC
CASSLPRIGANVLTF
>NA|TRBV11-3|NA|TRBJ1-1
TGTGCCAGCAGCTTAGGGGTCGCGGAAACTGAAGCTTTCTTT
CASSLGVAETEAFF
>NA|TRBV9|NA|TRBJ1-1
TGTGCCAGCACCCCACGGGGCGGACAGTTGAACACTGAAGCTTTCTTT
CASTPRGGQLNTEAFF
>TRBD2|TRBV11-2|few|TRBJ2-7
TGTGCCAGCAGCCCTGGGGAGGGGCGGGATGCTTACGAGCAGTACTTC
CASSPGEGRDAYEQYF
>NA|TRBV19|NA|TRBJ1-2
TGTGCCAGTAGTATCGACAGTTCGAACTATGGCTACACCTTC
CASSIDSSNYGYTF
>NA|TRBV11-1|NA|TRBJ1-2
TGTGCCAGCAGCTCCCCGGGAGAGGACTATGGCTACACCTTC
CASSSPGEDYGYTF
>NA|TRBV7-9|NA|TRBJ2-7
TGTGCCAGCAGCCGGGGACAAGTCTACGAGCAGTACTTC
CASSRGQVYEQYF
>TRBD1|TRBV11-2|NA|TRBJ1-1
TGTGCCAGCAGCTTAGGGACAGGGAACCCATTGGGGGCTTTCTTT
CASSLGTGNPLGAFF
>NA|TRBV6-4|NA|TRBJ2-2
TGTGCCAGCAGTCTTCGGGGTCTAGCGAGGAATAACACCGGGGAGCTGTTTTTT
CASSLRGLARNNTGELFF
>NA|TRBV7-2|NA|TRBJ1-2
TGTGCCAGCAGCCCCATCGGGGGTATAGCTAACTATGGCTACACCTTC
CASSPIGGIANYGYTF
>NA|TRBV10-3|once|TRBJ1-2
TGTGCCATCAGTCTTAGTCCCCTCGATGGCTATGGCTACACCTTC
CAISLSPLDGYGYTF
>TRBD1|TRBV30|NA|TRBJ1-2
TGTGCCTGGAGCGAGACAGGGTCGGGCGGCTACACCTTC
CAWSETGSGGYTF
>TRBD1|TRBV14|NA|TRBJ2-3
TGTGCCAGCAGCCAAGCAGGGGGCGTCGGATACACGCAGTATTTT
CASSQAGGVGYTQYF
>TRBD2|TRBV5-1|NA|TRBJ2-1
TGCGCCAGCAGCTTGTCAAGCGGGAGCTCCTACAATGAGCAGTTCTTC
CASSLSSGSSYNEQFF
>TRBD1|TRBV10-1|NA|TRBJ1-3
TGCGCCAGCGGTGAACAGGGGGCTGGAAACACCATATATTTT
CASGEQGAGNTIYF
>NA|TRBV19|NA|TRBJ2-1
TGTGCCAGTAGTATATATAGTGCCAATGAGCAGTTCTTC
CASSIYSANEQFF
>TRBD1|TRBV9|NA|TRBJ1-3
TGTGCCAGCAGCGTGACAGGGGGCGCTGGAAACACCATATATTTT
CASSVTGGAGNTIYF
>NA|TRBV27|NA|TRBJ1-5
TGTGCCAGCAGTTTTTTAGGAGGGGTGAATCAGCCCCAGCATTTT
CASSFLGGVNQPQHF
>NA|TRBV19|NA|TRBJ1-2
TGTGCCAGTAGCACCCCCTCGGAGCGCGCCAGGGGATCTGGCTACACCTTC
CASSTPSERARGSGYTF
>NA|TRBV30|NA|TRBJ1-3
TGTGCCTGGAGTGCTAACTCTGGAAACACCATATATTTT
CAWSANSGNTIYF
>NA|TRBV2|NA|TRBJ2-3
TGTGCCACCTTACCCGGGGAGAGAGATACGCAGTATTTT
CATLPGERDTQYF
>NA|TRBV5-1|NA|TRBJ1-3
TGCGCCAGCAGCCCTTACCCCACAGGGAACTCTGGAAACACCATATATTTT
CASSPYPTGNSGNTIYF
>NA|TRBV11-2|once|TRBJ1-4
TGTGCCAGCAGCTTATACCGGGGGACTAATGAAAAACTGTTTTTT
CASSLYRGTNEKLFF
>NA|TRBV7-9|NA|TRBJ1-2
TGTGCCAGCAGCTTAGGGGCGAACTATGGCTACACCTTC
CASSLGANYGYTF
>TRBD1|TRBV5-6|NA|TRBJ1-1
TGTGCCAGCAGCGCTGACAGGGGGCGGATCAGCACTGAAGCTTTCTTT
CASSADRGRISTEAFF
>NA|TRBV30|NA|TRBJ1-1
TGTGCCTGGAGTGTACGCGGGGACACTGAAGCTTTCTTT
CAWSVRGDTEAFF
>NA|TRBV19|NA|TRBJ1-5
TGTGCCAGTAGTCCAAAGGGCAGGGAGGCGAAGCAGCCCCAGCATTTT
CASSPKGREAKQPQHF
>NA|TRBV5-1|NA|TRBJ2-1
TGCGCCAGCAGCTTCGGACTATCCTCCTACAATGAGCAGTTCTTC
CASSFGLSSYNEQFF
>TRBD1|TRBV14|NA|TRBJ2-3
TGTGCCAGCAGCAATAAGACAGGGGGCATCACAGATACGCAGTATTTT
CASSNKTGGITDTQYF
>TRBD2|TRBV10-3|NA|TRBJ2-2
TGTGCCATCAGGGAGCGGGAGCAAACCGGGGAGCTGTTTTTT
CAIREREQTGELFF
>TRBD1|TRBV5-5|NA|TRBJ1-1
TGTGCCAGCAGCTTGGAGTGGACAGGAACTGAAGCTTTCTTT
CASSLEWTGTEAFF
>TRBD1|TRBV5-5|NA|TRBJ2-3
TGTGCCAGCAGCCGGACAGGGTCTAGCACAGATACGCAGTATTTT
CASSRTGSSTDTQYF
>NA|TRBV18|NA|TRBJ1-6
TGTGCCAGCTCATCCTCTGGCAGGCGGGGAAATTCACCCCTCCACTTT
CASSSSGRRGNSPLHF
>TRBD1|TRBV19|NA|TRBJ1-5
TGTGCCAGTAGTCAGGACAGGGATGGGGGTAGCAATCAGCCCCAGCATTTT
CASSQDRDGGSNQPQHF
>NA|TRBV7-3|few|TRBJ1-3
TGTGCCAGCAGCACACGATGGGGAAACACCATATATTTT
CASSTRWGNTIYF
>TRBD2|TRBV6-5|NA|TRBJ2-1
TGTGCCAGCATAGGACTAGCCAATGAGCAGTTCTTC
CASIGLANEQFF
>NA|TRBV7-2|NA|TRBJ2-5
TGTGCCAGCAGCTTATGGGCCAATCAAGAGACCCAGTACTTC
CASSLWANQETQYF
>NA|TRBV14|NA|TRBJ1-1
TGTGCCAGCAGGGGGGGGATGAACACTGAAGCTTTCTTT
CASRGGMNTEAFF
>TRBD1|TRBV5-1|NA|TRBJ2-3
TGCGCCAGCAGCTTGGGGAGGGGACAGGGAACAGATACGCAGTATTTT
CASSLGRGQGTDTQYF
>NA|TRBV18|few|TRBJ1-1
TGTGCCAGCTCACCCCGTCCCCTCGACAAAATGAACACTGAAGCTTTCTTT
CASSPRPLDKMNTEAFF
>NA|TRBV5-1|NA|TRBJ2-2
TGCGCCACCGGCGGGGGCAGCACCGGGGAGCTGTTTTTT
CATGGGSTGELFF